This TCR beta chain was retrieved from a study of T-cell reconstitution after alpha-beta-depleted transplantation in children (dated by TCRdb to the mid-2010s). Study-level background: Using TCR repertoire profiling, the study quantitatively followed how T-cell immune reconstitution unfolded in children after TCRalphabeta/CD19-depleted allogeneic hematopoietic cell transplantation.

Results and caveats for the whole study, not just this receptor: Over subsequent months, a decline in hyperexpanded clone frequencies was noted, and after one year, T-cell counts and TCRbeta diversity were mostly ascribed to newly produced T cells. The apparently early recovery of alphabetaT-cell counts about two months after transplant reportedly depended on only several hundred rapidly expanded clones that came from non-depleted graft cells. The high TCRbeta diversity at day 60 in some patients was ascribed to recipient T cells and intrathymic progenitors that had survived conditioning.

What this sample's treatment or condition label stands for: allogeneic hematopoietic cell transplantation with graft depleted of TCRalphabeta T cells and CD19 B cells. TCRalphabeta/CD19-depleted allogeneic hematopoietic cell grafts were given to the transplant recipients, all of whom were children. Trimming takes 8 bases off V and 6 bases off J; junction bases not matched to a gene: 8. Sequences KGHSH (CDR1) and LQKENI (CDR2) are obtained from the germline V gene. The CDR3 has 14 amino acids, counting the end cysteine and phenylalanine. The sequence is cut down to CDR3 DNA, 42 bases in frame from base 1. Library creation used PCR. Sequencing was carried out with an Illumina HiSeq 2500. To normalize quantification of the TCRbeta repertoire, the TCR libraries were built with molecular barcoding that relied on unique molecular identifiers. TCRdb applied fastp at Q25 and MiXCR to the public reads, then kept only in-frame beta chains. Entries are consolidated by CDR3 protein sequence, retaining the most common genes and DNA. Here the sample has fewer than 750,000 distinct CDR3 sequences; 25% to 30% occur a single time. The leading ten clones occupy 30% to 45% of the sample.

As for this clonotype: Its antigen is unknown. Base-call qualities are not available, and no considerably larger clone is one nucleotide away.

This sequence uses TRBV18 and TRBJ2-1, with 9 bases in between that match TRBD1. The receptor was derived from a boy in the first two years of life with Wiskott-Aldrich syndrome, due to receive a stem cell transplant. Sequenced material: PBMCs, taken before TCRalphabeta/CD19-depleted stem cell transplant. At the DNA level, the sequence is TGTGCCAGCCGGGGACAGGGAGAAATCAATGAGCAGTTCTTC. Protein translation: CASRGQGEINEQFF.